The rows below give T cell receptor beta chains drawn from one sample of a study of blood T cell repertoires in COVID-19. Method: immunoSEQ multiplex PCR; TCRdb's copy keeps in-frame clones and lacks some. This table has around 220,000 clones, 85% to 90% appearing once. The sequencing sample was made of peripheral blood. Source of these receptors: a woman in her fifties or sixties with COVID-19, enrolled during active disease. CDR3s include the opening cysteine and the closing phenylalanine or tryptophan. The D gene is left open where the match is weak. Expanded clones get a size class; other rows say once, few or many, or leave the size out.

clone size | J gene | V gene | D gene | CDR3 protein | CDR3 DNA
- | TRBJ1-2 | TRBV30 | - | CAWSDGGFNYGYTF | TGTGCCTGGAGTGACGGGGGTTTCAACTATGGCTACACCTTC
- | TRBJ1-4 | TRBV7-6 | TRBD1 | CASSLDQQGTNEKLFF | TGTGCCAGCAGCCTAGATCAACAGGGGACCAATGAAAAACTGTTTTTT
- | TRBJ2-1 | TRBV30 | TRBD2 | CAWRGLAIGQFF | TGTGCCTGGAGGGGACTAGCGATTGGGCAGTTCTTC
- | TRBJ1-1 | TRBV6-6 | TRBD1 | CASSYPTGGMNTEAFF | TGTGCCAGCAGTTACCCTACAGGGGGCATGAACACTGAAGCTTTCTTT
- | TRBJ1-2 | TRBV18 | TRBD1 | CASSPDRQGWNGYTF | TGTGCCAGCTCACCCGATCGACAGGGGTGGAACGGCTACACCTTC
- | TRBJ2-3 | TRBV10-3 | TRBD2 | CAISEFPIGSGVADTQYF | TGTGCCATCAGTGAGTTCCCTATCGGTAGCGGGGTTGCAGATACGCAGTATTTT
- | TRBJ1-6 | TRBV4-1 | TRBD1 | CASSQQGASPLHF | TGCGCCAGCAGCCAGCAGGGGGCTTCACCCCTCCACTTT
- | TRBJ1-5 | TRBV19 | - | CATGGVHNQPQHF | TGTGCCACCGGGGGGGTCCACAATCAGCCCCAGCATTTT
few | TRBJ2-3 | TRBV5-1 | TRBD2 | CASSLASGGAFGTQYF | TGCGCCAGCAGCTTGGCAAGCGGGGGGGCGTTCGGCACGCAGTATTTT
- | TRBJ2-2 | TRBV5-1 | - | CASVSGTPGTGELFF | TGCGCCAGCGTATCCGGGACTCCGGGAACCGGGGAGCTGTTTTTT
- | TRBJ2-2 | TRBV11-3 | TRBD1 | CASSSPGQPNTGELFF | TGTGCCAGCAGCTCCCCGGGACAGCCGAACACCGGGGAGCTGTTTTTT
- | TRBJ1-3 | TRBV11-2 | - | CASSLVGTAGNTIYF | TGTGCCAGCAGCTTAGTAGGGACTGCCGGAAACACCATATATTTT
- | TRBJ1-6 | TRBV4-1 | - | CASSQPDMGFLGSPLHF | TGCGCCAGCAGCCAACCGGACATGGGCTTTTTGGGTTCACCCCTCCACTTT
- | TRBJ1-3 | TRBV6-2/TRBV6-3 | - | CASSPRLGGTSGNTIYF | TGTGCCAGCAGCCCTAGGTTGGGAGGCACTTCTGGAAACACCATATATTTT
- | TRBJ1-1 | TRBV5-5 | - | CASTLGHLGAWTEAFF | TGTGCCAGCACCCTGGGGCATTTGGGCGCCTGGACTGAAGCTTTCTTT
- | TRBJ1-6 | TRBV3-1/TRBV3-2 | - | CASSQDPAYNSPLHF | TGTGCCAGCAGCCAAGATCCTGCCTATAATTCACCCCTCCACTTT
- | TRBJ1-1 | TRBV5-1 | TRBD1 | CASSPLPTGGSEAFF | TGCGCCAGCAGCCCGCTTCCTACAGGGGGATCTGAAGCTTTCTTT
- | TRBJ1-1 | TRBV13 | - | CASSLPTGPDTEAFF | TGTGCCAGCAGCTTACCCACAGGGCCGGACACTGAAGCTTTCTTT
- | TRBJ2-5 | TRBV6-1 | TRBD2 | CASSARGLAGGQETQYF | TGTGCCAGCAGTGCCAGAGGACTAGCGGGGGGGCAGGAGACCCAGTACTTC
- | TRBJ1-1 | TRBV6-4 | - | CASRRTAGGNTEAFF | TGTGCCAGCAGGAGGACAGCGGGGGGTAACACTGAAGCTTTCTTT
- | TRBJ1-5 | TRBV19 | - | CASATAVGNQPQHF | TGTGCCAGTGCCACAGCGGTGGGTAATCAGCCCCAGCATTTT
- | TRBJ2-7 | TRBV28 | TRBD1 | CASSLSFSPGQGYEQYF | TGTGCCAGCAGTTTATCTTTTTCCCCGGGACAGGGGTACGAGCAGTACTTC
few | TRBJ1-2 | TRBV15 | - | CATSRDLGQGYGYTF | TGTGCCACCAGCAGAGATCTGGGACAAGGCTATGGCTACACCTTC
- | TRBJ2-3 | TRBV24-1 | - | CATSKGFTDTQYF | TGTGCCACCAGTAAGGGGTTCACAGATACGCAGTATTTT
- | TRBJ1-6 | TRBV7-2 | - | CASSGAPGDGSPLHF | TGTGCCAGCAGCGGGGCCCCGGGGGATGGTTCACCCCTCCACTTT
few | TRBJ2-5 | TRBV11-2 | TRBD2 | CASSLRGGETQYF | TGTGCCAGCAGCTTACGGGGGGGGGAGACCCAGTACTTC
once | TRBJ1-1 | TRBV14 | TRBD1 | CASSRRLRDRGNTEAFF | TGTGCCAGCAGTCGACGACTCCGGGACAGGGGTAACACTGAAGCTTTCTTT
few | TRBJ1-6 | TRBV27 | - | CASREGVSYNSPLHF | TGTGCCAGCCGGGAGGGGGTCTCCTATAATTCACCCCTCCACTTT
once | TRBJ1-4 | TRBV5-6 | - | CASSPQYRNEKLFF | TGTGCCAGCAGCCCACAATACCGTAATGAAAAACTGTTTTTT
few | TRBJ1-5 | TRBV30 | - | CAWSVLGKPQHF | TGTGCCTGGAGTGTACTAGGGAAGCCCCAGCATTTT
- | TRBJ1-2 | TRBV19 | - | CASSISVMIYGYTF | TGTGCCAGTAGTATTTCAGTAATGATCTATGGCTACACCTTC
once | TRBJ2-3 | TRBV15 | - | CATSRVWGVSTDTQYF | TGTGCCACCAGCAGAGTGTGGGGGGTGAGCACAGATACGCAGTATTTT
few | TRBJ1-6 | TRBV19 | - | CASSLGTGGNSPLHF | TGTGCCAGTAGTCTTGGGACGGGGGGTAATTCACCCCTCCACTTT
- | TRBJ2-2 | TRBV5-4 | - | CASSSVAFDNTGELFF | TGTGCCAGCAGCTCCGTAGCCTTCGACAACACCGGGGAGCTGTTTTTT
- | TRBJ2-2 | TRBV30 | TRBD2 | CGLSSGVNTGELFF | TGTGGGTTGTCAAGCGGGGTGAACACCGGGGAGCTGTTTTTT
- | TRBJ1-5 | TRBV14 | - | CASSQDRLLRDIGQPQHF | TGTGCCAGCAGCCAAGATAGATTATTGAGGGACATAGGCCAGCCCCAGCATTTT
- | TRBJ2-7 | TRBV27 | TRBD1 | CASPSGQAIKRGYEQYF | TGTGCCAGCCCTTCGGGACAGGCGATAAAGAGGGGCTACGAGCAGTACTTC
- | TRBJ2-1 | TRBV2 | TRBD2 | CASSAPGVAGLNEQFF | TGTGCCAGCAGCGCGCCTGGGGTAGCGGGCCTAAATGAGCAGTTCTTC
- | TRBJ1-5 | TRBV28 | - | CASSPFLQGKQPQHF | TGTGCCAGCAGTCCATTCCTCCAGGGTAAACAGCCCCAGCATTTT
- | TRBJ2-2 | TRBV5-4 | TRBD2 | CASSIQRGRLTGELFF | TGTGCCAGCAGCATCCAGCGGGGGCGACTCACCGGGGAGCTGTTTTTT
- | TRBJ1-6 | TRBV28 | - | CASSLSSRTHSPLHF | TGTGCCAGCAGTTTGAGTAGTAGGACACATTCACCCCTCCACTTT
- | TRBJ1-2 | TRBV5-1 | - | CASNEGAGRGYGYTF | TGCGCCAGCAACGAGGGTGCGGGACGTGGCTATGGCTACACCTTC
- | TRBJ2-5 | TRBV3-1/TRBV3-2 | - | CASSHYGQGVMETQYF | TGTGCCAGCAGCCACTACGGGCAGGGTGTAATGGAGACCCAGTACTTC
- | TRBJ1-1 | TRBV7-9 | - | CASSLRTEWSSGTEAFF | TGTGCCAGCAGCTTAAGGACAGAGTGGTCATCGGGGACTGAAGCTTTCTTT
- | TRBJ2-3 | TRBV9 | TRBD2 | CASSVPLAGSSTDTQYF | TGTGCCAGCAGCGTCCCTCTAGCGGGATCGAGCACAGATACGCAGTATTTT
few | TRBJ1-2 | TRBV7-6 | TRBD1 | CASSGQTGRGSGYTF | TGTGCCAGCAGCGGACAGACAGGGAGAGGCTCCGGCTACACCTTC